The 30 T cell receptor beta chains reported below all come from one sample, sequenced in a study of long-term antiretroviral therapy in people with HIV. The run of the v3.0 immunoSEQ assay was at survey level. Generated by immunoSEQ multiplex PCR, the TCRdb table keeps only in-frame clones and is missing some. The sample has more than 20,000 clones, about 80% seen once; the top ten hold 3.5% to 6%. The specimen was unsorted PBMCs, collected 0.5 years after starting antiretroviral therapy. Source of these receptors: a man aged 18 to 30 with HIV.

This sequence joins TRBV19 and TRBJ1-2, with TRBD1 as a possible D gene (5 bases). Germline values: CDR1 LNHDA, CDR2 SQIVND (reference sequence). Trimming took off 8 bases at V and 0 bases at J, with 10 bases between the two ends. The CDR3 runs 13 residues. The CDR3 nucleotides read TGTGCCAGTTTCGACAGAGCTAACTATGGCTACACCTTC. Protein product: CASFDRANYGYTF.

The table lists this clone with a count of one. V is TRBV4-3 and J is TRBJ2-3; 9 bases are a match to TRBD2. The ends lost 3 bases at V and 0 bases at J; junction bases unmatched: 4. CDR1 and CDR2 (germline): LGHNA, YSLEER. There are 16 residues in the CDR3. The CDR3 sequence: CASSHEAGGSTDTQYF. CDR3 sequence (DNA): TGCGCCAGCAGCCACGAAGCGGGGGGAAGCACAGATACGCAGTATTTT.

CDR3 in DNA: TGTGCCAGCAGTTTATGGACTAGCGGGGGGGCCCGTAAGGGGGATGAGCAGTTCTTC. Its translation: CASSLWTSGGARKGDEQFF. This chain joins TRBV28 and TRBJ2-1, with 14 nucleotides matching TRBD2. CDR3 size: 19 residues. Germline CDR1 MDHEN, CDR2 SYDVKM. The trim removed 0 bases at V and 8 bases at J, leaving 12 bases unmatched.

The chain joins TRBV19 to TRBJ2-1, with a weak D call TRBD1 (5 bases). CDR3 length: 14 residues. Germline values: CDR1 LNHDA, CDR2 SQIVND (reference sequence). The V and J ends lost 2 bases and 4 bases respectively, with 9 bases between them. CDR3 protein: CASSIRQGYNEQFF. The CDR3 DNA sequence: TGTGCCAGTAGTATACGGCAGGGATACAATGAGCAGTTCTTC.

The V call is TRBV6-4, the J call TRBJ2-3; the D gene could be TRBD1 or TRBD2 (5 bases each). Germline V gene data show CDR1 as MRHNA and CDR2 as SNTAGT. V was clipped by 2 bases and J by 2 bases, with 8 bases between them. The CDR3 consists of 14 residues. The CDR3 loop reads CASSDRGVTDTQYF. Here the CDR3 DNA reads TGTGCCAGCAGTGACCGAGGGGTCACAGATACGCAGTATTTT.

The chain links TRBV11-1 to TRBJ1-2; D is perhaps TRBD1 (5 bases). V was pared by 1 base and J by 0 bases, with 9 bases between. The CDR3 has 15 amino acids. CDR1 is SGHAT, CDR2 FQDESV, per germline (reference sequence). CDR3 amino acids: CASSLVDSANYGYTF. CDR3 nucleotide sequence: TGTGCCAGCAGCTTAGTCGACAGCGCTAACTATGGCTACACCTTC.

The rearrangement joins TRBV30 to TRBJ2-7; TRBD1 or TRBD2 may be the D gene (6 bases each). Trimming took off 0 bases at V and 3 bases at J, with 9 bases between the two ends. The CDR3 is 13 amino acids. Germline assignment: CDR1 GTSNPN and CDR2 SVGIG (reference sequence). The CDR3 DNA reads as TGTGCCTGGAGTGTAGGAGGGGGCTACGAGCAGTACTTC. Translated, it gives CAWSVGGGYEQYF.

The chain uses TRBV5-1 and TRBJ2-6; no clear D. Germline V gives CDR1 SGHRS, CDR2 YFSETQ. The CDR3 covers 15 residues. V lost 5 bases to trimming and J lost 0 bases, with 9 bases between them. The CDR3 loop is CASSYGPSGANVLTF. Written as DNA, the CDR3 is TGCGCCAGCAGTTACGGCCCCTCTGGGGCCAACGTCCTGACTTTC.

This clone was seen just once. The DNA of the CDR3 is TGTGCCAGCAGCTTATTCGGCAGGGGGAGGGCAGATACGCAGTATTTT. Amino acids: CASSLFGRGRADTQYF. V is TRBV11-2 and J is TRBJ2-3; D is perhaps TRBD1 or TRBD2 (7 bases each). CDR3 length equals 16 residues. The germline V gene has CDR1 SGHAT and CDR2 FQNNGV. V was trimmed by 2 bases and J by 4 bases, leaving 16 bases between them.

The V call is TRBV7-2, the J call TRBJ1-5; perhaps TRBD1 as D (6 bases). The V end lost 4 bases, the J end lost 4 bases, and 14 bases lay between the germline ends. Germline V gene lookup returns CDR1 SGHTA and CDR2 FQGNSA. CDR3 size: 15 residues. The DNA of the CDR3 is TGTGCCAGCAGCTCCGCAGGGGCACCAAATCAGCCCCAGCATTTT. Protein product: CASSSAGAPNQPQHF.

V gene TRBV5-6 combines with J gene TRBJ1-5; possible D gene TRBD1, 6 bases. From germline, CDR1 is SGHDT and CDR2 YYEEEE. Trimming shortened V by 4 bases and J by 4 bases, and 15 bases separated the two germline ends. The CDR3 covers 15 residues. In DNA, the CDR3 is TGTGCCAGCAGCCTTTCAGGGGCGGGGAATCAGCCCCAGCATTTT. Translating it yields CASSLSGAGNQPQHF.

The chain links TRBV7-2 to TRBJ2-5, with 8 bases that match TRBD1. J lost 0 bases, V lost 4 bases, and 4 bases had no gene match. This CDR3 has 15 residues. The V gene's germline CDR1 is SGHTA and CDR2 FQGNSA. The CDR3 sequence is CASSSGQAYQETQYF. The CDR3 bases are TGTGCCAGCAGCTCGGGACAGGCCTACCAAGAGACCCAGTACTTC.

This clone was picked up one time. In DNA form, the CDR3 reads TGTGCCAGCAGCCCCGACAGGGTTTACGAGCAGTACTTC. Amino acid sequence: CASSPDRVYEQYF. The V call is TRBV7-9, the J call TRBJ2-7, with 7 nucleotides matching TRBD1. The CDR3 covers 13 residues. Germline V gene lookup returns CDR1 SEHNR and CDR2 FQNEAQ (reference sequence). Losses at the gene ends were 5 bases for V and 4 bases for J; bases not matched to a gene: 5.

In its sample, this clone was seen a few times. This chain uses TRBV28 with TRBJ2-3, with 8 nucleotides matching TRBD1. CDR3 length equals 16 residues. Losses at the gene ends were 6 bases for V and 2 bases for J; bases not matched to a gene: 10. The germline V gene encodes CDR1 MDHEN and CDR2 SYDVKM. The CDR3 region has the DNA TGTGCCAGCAGACCTGACAGGGGATTATACACAGATACGCAGTATTTT. It translates to CASRPDRGLYTDTQYF.

The J gene is TRBJ2-3, the V gene TRBV27; D remains ambiguous. V shed 7 bases and J shed 3 bases, with 14 bases lying between them. The CDR3 length is 14 residues. Looked up from germline, CDR1 is MNHEY and CDR2 is SMNVEV (reference sequence). CDR3 residues: CASMGISVTDTQYF. For the CDR3, the DNA is TGTGCCAGCATGGGGATATCGGTGACAGATACGCAGTATTTT.

The chain couples TRBV5-8 to TRBJ1-5, with D maybe TRBD1 (5 bases). The CDR3 totals 18 residues. The germline V gene encodes CDR1 SGHTS and CDR2 YDEGEE. Trimming removed 5 bases from V and 1 base from J, with 22 bases in between. The DNA for the CDR3 is TGTGCCAGCAGTCTCGGGACCGCATTTACTAGGAGCAATCAGCCCCAGCATTTT. Encoded protein: CASSLGTAFTRSNQPQHF.

The gene calls are TRBV5-1 and TRBJ1-1, with D hard to call. The CDR3 is 13 residues long. CDR1 and CDR2 from the germline V gene are SGHRS and YFSETQ. Trimming pared 1 base from V and 6 bases from J, leaving 10 bases between. CDR3 amino acids: CASSLRSGSEAFF. The CDR3 DNA follows: TGCGCCAGCAGCTTGCGATCGGGGTCTGAAGCTTTCTTT. The full variable domain, completed using reference TRBV5-1 and TRBJ1-1, is KAGVTQTPRYLIKTRGQQVTLSCSPISGHRSVSWYQQTPGQGLQFLFEYFSETQRNKGNFPGRFSGRQFSNSRSEMNVSTLELGDSALYLCASSLRSGSEAFFGQGTRLTVV.

The chain has TRBV7-9 and TRBJ2-1; 7 nucleotides line up with TRBD2. Per the germline V gene, CDR1 is SEHNR and CDR2 is FQNEAQ (reference sequence). The trim removed 7 bases at V and 4 bases at J, leaving 7 bases unmatched. This CDR3 region has 14 residues. The DNA for the CDR3 is TGTGCCAGCAAGGCTAGCGGACAATACAATGAGCAGTTCTTC. Protein sequence: CASKASGQYNEQFF.

The chain carries TRBV4-2 and TRBJ1-5; D is uncertain. The V gene's germline CDR1 is LGHNA and CDR2 YNFKEQ. The CDR3 is made up of 16 amino acids. The V end lost 0 bases, the J end lost 3 bases, and 12 bases lay between the germline ends. CDR3 nucleotide sequence: TGTGCCAGCAGCCAAGAGAGGCGGCTGATCAATCAGCCCCAGCATTTT. Residues: CASSQERRLINQPQHF.

This chain uses TRBV27 with TRBJ1-1; TRBD1 might be the D (5 bases). Germline values: CDR1 MNHEY, CDR2 SMNVEV (reference sequence). CDR3 size: 20 residues. V was pared by 0 bases and J by 0 bases, with 23 bases between. The CDR3 here is CASSLSRGRGDRPLNTEAFF. CDR3 sequence (DNA): TGTGCCAGCAGTTTATCGCGGGGGAGAGGGGACCGTCCCTTGAACACTGAAGCTTTCTTT.

This chain connects TRBV19 to TRBJ1-5, with 8 bases lining up with TRBD1. This CDR3 has 15 amino acids. Germline V lookup: CDR1 LNHDA, CDR2 SQIVND (reference sequence). After removal of 5 bases from V and 6 bases from J, the junction contained 9 bases not matched to a gene. CDR3 in amino acids: CASSDPTGVRQPQHF. The CDR3 nucleotides read TGTGCCAGTAGTGATCCGACAGGGGTGCGTCAGCCCCAGCATTTT.

The V and J genes are TRBV5-4 and TRBJ2-2; possible D gene TRBD2, 5 bases. CDR3 size: 15 residues. Germline V gene sequence: CDR1 SGHNT, CDR2 YYREEE (reference sequence). Deletions cut 4 bases from V and 4 bases from J, with 14 bases between. In DNA, the CDR3 is TGTGCCAGCAGCCGTCCATTAAGCGGCACCGGGGAGCTGTTTTTT. Its translation is CASSRPLSGTGELFF.

The chain links TRBV7-2 to TRBJ2-5; TRBD1 might be the D (6 bases). Trimming left V 2 bases short and J 1 base short, with 14 bases between. Germline V lookup: CDR1 SGHTA, CDR2 FQGNSA. The CDR3 spans 16 residues. Here the CDR3 DNA reads TGTGCCAGCAGCTTATCAGGGAGCAGGGGCCAAGAGACCCAGTACTTC. It encodes CASSLSGSRGQETQYF.

This clone was detected once. The chain joins TRBV12-1 to TRBJ2-1; whether TRBD1, the table's D call, matches the DNA was not checked. TRBV12-1 is a pseudogene locus. The CDR3 has 15 amino acids. CDR3 in DNA: TGTGCCAGCAGCTCGCCCGGGACAGGGGGAGGAGAGCAGTTCTTC. Its protein is CASSSPGTGGGEQFF.

The genes are TRBV15 and TRBJ2-2; the D is unclear. The V end was cut by 2 bases, the J end by 1 base, with 5 bases between. CDR1 is LNHNV and CDR2 is YYDKDF in the germline V gene (reference sequence). The CDR3 is made up of 14 amino acids. This CDR3 is CATSRRENTGELFF. The CDR3, as DNA: TGTGCCACCAGCAGACGTGAGAACACCGGGGAGCTGTTTTTT.

The chain carries TRBV18 and TRBJ2-2; the match to TRBD2 covers 11 bases. The CDR3 loop spans 16 amino acids. V shed 3 bases and J 6 bases; nucleotides not matched to a gene: 6. CDR1 is KGHSH, CDR2 LQKENI, per germline. In DNA form, the CDR3 reads TGTGCCAGCTCACCCCGTACTAGCGGGAGTTCCGGGGAGCTGTTTTTT. This gives the protein CASSPRTSGSSGELFF.

The chain carries TRBV10-3 and TRBJ2-3; D possibly corresponds to TRBD2 (7 bases). The CDR3 covers 14 residues. Trimming took off 8 bases at V and 6 bases at J, with 18 bases between the two ends. CDR1 ENHRY and CDR2 SYGVKD come from the germline V gene. In DNA form, the CDR3 reads TGTGCCATCGTGCCGGGAGAGGGGGGGGATACGCAGTATTTT. This gives the protein CAIVPGEGGDTQYF.

The rearrangement joins TRBV5-1 to TRBJ2-1; 11 positions match TRBD2. Trimming removed 4 bases from V and 13 bases from J; junction bases left unmatched: 13. This CDR3 spans 15 amino acids. Germline CDR1 SGHRS, CDR2 YFSETQ. Here the CDR3 DNA reads TGCGCCAGCAGCCCCCTAGCGGGAGGACCAGGGAGTCAGTTCTTC. Protein: CASSPLAGGPGSQFF. Full variable domain (rest looked up from reference TRBV5-1 and TRBJ2-1): KAGVTQTPRYLIKTRGQQVTLSCSPISGHRSVSWYQQTPGQGLQFLFEYFSETQRNKGNFPGRFSGRQFSNSRSEMNVSTLELGDSALYLCASSPLAGGPGSQFFGPGTRLTVL.

This chain connects TRBV5-4 to TRBJ2-5; unclear D gene. The CDR3 is 17 amino acids. Germline V gives CDR1 SGHNT, CDR2 YYREEE (reference sequence). V was trimmed by 2 bases and J by 3 bases, leaving 20 bases between them. The CDR3 DNA reads as TGTGCCAGCAGCTTTAGGTTCCGGGCCCAGAAGGAAGAGACCCAGTACTTC. Its translation is CASSFRFRAQKEETQYF.

The chain employs TRBV18 and TRBJ2-1; possibly TRBD1 or TRBD2 for D (5 bases each). Between the trimmed V and J ends, which lost 0 bases and 2 bases, there was a span of 8 bases. The CDR3 sequence is 15 residues long. Germline V gene sequence: CDR1 KGHSH, CDR2 LQKENI. DNA of the CDR3: TGTGCCAGCTCACCACCGGTGGGGGCCTACAATGAGCAGTTCTTC. Translated, it gives CASSPPVGAYNEQFF.